This TCR beta chain was recorded in a study of cytomegalovirus exposure and HLA in healthy donors. Turning to the study itself: From HLA-typed donors, an early data release held about 85 million unique TCRs. Broader study findings: Productive status was seen about 90% or about 30% of the time for most TCR beta V segments in an earlier analysis. Sequencing probably produced one cluster of sequence variants that were highly shared. Analysis performed later found roughly 18,000 TCR beta sequences associated with HLA alleles at 0.05 false discovery rate.

The PCR used 60 Vbeta and 13 Jbeta primers. Sequencing used immunoSEQ multiplex PCR; TCRdb keeps in-frame clones, though not all of them. The table includes approximately 140,000 clones, just over 65% detected once. The CDR3 is made up of 13 amino acids. V was cut by 2 bases and J by 3 bases, with 5 bases left in between. Germline lookup yields CDR1 SGHRS and CDR2 YFSETQ. With regard to this clone: Its antigen is not identified.

V is TRBV5-1 and J is TRBJ2-2; D remains unclear. The sequence came from a woman aged 60-70 years in good health and CMV-seronegative. The sequenced material came from PBMCs. The CDR3 DNA is TGCGCCAGCAGCTTACGCGACACCGGGGAGCTGTTTTTT. Encoded protein: CASSLRDTGELFF.